The following is a T cell receptor (beta chain) sequence with its context. In the original workflow: Scientists estimated how many nucleated cells there were by amplifying reference gene primers. Repertoires were generated with immunoSEQ multiplex PCR, while TCRdb's copy carries only in-frame clones and drops some. The D gene and trimming were derived from the DNA, and the V and J assignments and clone size from that table. The sample contains approximately 470,000 clones, 75% to 90% of which appear only once. CDR1 is SGHTA and CDR2 is FQGNSA in the germline V gene. CDR3 length equals 13 residues. With 4 bases removed from V and 7 bases from J, the gap between germline ends came to 13 bases. This entry belongs to a study of blood T cell repertoires in COVID-19. Study background: The cDNA or gDNA used as material had been derived from T cells, B-cell-depleted T cells, or PBMCs.

The sequenced sample was peripheral blood. The V gene is TRBV7-2, the J gene TRBJ1-2; perhaps TRBD1 as D (6 bases). This receptor was obtained from a human donor in a cohort sampled during active COVID-19. This chain's CDR3 is CASSSQQGSGYTF. The DNA of the CDR3 is TGTGCCAGCAGCTCCCAACAGGGATCTGGCTACACCTTC.